The source of this T cell receptor (beta chain) is a study of T cell repertoires in cytomegalovirus infection. This clonotype occurred many times. TCRdb passed the reads through MiXCR, listing each CDR3 protein once. The table has just over 300,000 distinct CDR3 sequences, about 17% seen once. This clonotype was sampled from a human donor in good health (CMV status not recorded). Some clones in this sample may be carry-over from other donors' samples. Sequences were obtained from PBMCs.

CDR3 sequence (DNA): TGTGCCATCAGTGAGTCCCTTATTCGGGACGATCAGCCCCAGCATTTT. Protein sequence: CAISESLIRDDQPQHF. This sequence joins TRBV10-3 and TRBJ1-5; TRBD1 is a possible D gene (5 bases). The germline gives CDR1 ENHRY, CDR2 SYGVKD. This CDR3 is built from 16 residues. V dropped 0 bases and J dropped 5 bases, with 14 bases sitting between them.